This T cell receptor (beta chain) was captured by sequencing in a study of blood T cell repertoires in COVID-19. Across the whole study: Sample material is recorded as cDNA or gDNA derived from T cells, B-cell-depleted T cells, or PBMCs.

In the study's own analysis: The assay estimated nucleated cells by amplifying reference gene primers. Sequenced by immunoSEQ multiplex PCR; TCRdb stores in-frame clones only, minus some. V and J calls plus clone size are reproduced from that table; the DNA served to infer D and trimming. The sample has more than 120,000 clones; about 90% are singletons. The CDR3 has 15 residues. Germline V lookup: CDR1 SGHRS, CDR2 YFSETQ. V lost 0 bases to trimming and J lost 10 bases, with 14 bases between them. The sample consisted of peripheral blood. The source of this sequence is a man aged 45-65 years who had recovered from COVID-19. The chain recombines TRBV5-1 with TRBJ1-6, with D possibly being TRBD1 (5 bases). In DNA form, the CDR3 reads TGCGCCAGCAGCTTGGTCGGCAGGGAAGGGTCACCCCTCCACTTT. This codes for CASSLVGREGSPLHF.